This T cell receptor beta chain appears in the sequencing data of a study of identical twins. Study-wide findings and caveats: Part of the zero-insertion signal could reflect confounding by invariant MAIT and iNKT cells.

TCRdb re-called the 5' RACE reads with MiXCR, one entry per CDR3 protein. Of just under 650,000 distinct CDR3 sequences in the sample, about 7.1% were seen once. V was cut by 3 bases and J by 5 bases, with 10 bases left in between. Germline-derived CDR1 and CDR2 are MDHEN and SYDVKM. The CDR3 extends over 13 amino acids. Every donor was a healthy Caucasian. This clonotype was seen at least ten times. The antigen remains undetermined. These data were also filed under a second study, of yellow fever vaccine responses in identical twins.

Sequencing was carried out using PBMCs. The clonotype originates from a woman younger than 35 in good health. The chain recombines TRBV28 with TRBJ1-1; D possibly corresponds to TRBD1 (5 bases). The CDR3, as DNA: TGTGCCAGCAGTTTGGGCAGGGCTACTGAAGCTTTCTTT. Encoded protein: CASSLGRATEAFF.